The clone carrying this T cell receptor (beta chain) showed up many times. The antigen remains undetermined. These data originate in a study of CD8 T cells in ankylosing spondylitis. Preparation of TCR beta libraries was done by quantitative 5'-RACE with molecular barcodes. Each CDR3 protein gets one entry after TCRdb re-called the 5' RACE reads with MiXCR. This table holds roughly 26,000 distinct CDR3 sequences, 10% to 15% found once. Overall study results and limits: A TCR beta motif of eight highly homologous variants appeared characteristic of ankylosing spondylitis blood.

The germline V gene has CDR1 LGHDT and CDR2 YNNKEL (reference sequence). The V end lost 4 bases, the J end lost 4 bases, and 10 bases lay between the germline ends. The CDR3 length is 13 residues. This chain joins TRBV3-1 and TRBJ2-5; D possibly corresponds to TRBD1 (5 bases). Specimen: blood. The sequence was collected from a male donor with ankylosing spondylitis or in good health (not recorded which). The CDR3 region has the DNA TGTGCCAGCAGCCCCCCTCAGGGAGAGACCCAGTACTTC. As protein: CASSPPQGETQYF.